This T cell receptor (beta chain) was captured by sequencing in a study of blood T cell repertoires in COVID-19 (dated by TCRdb to about 2020). For the wider study: Samples covering the acute and convalescent phases of COVID-19 were provided by collaborators in the United States, Italy and Spain. The material from the prospective study consisted of cDNA or gDNA derived from T cells, B-cell-depleted T cells, or PBMCs. Subjects who had been exposed to COVID-19, were actively infected with it, or had recovered from it provided the deeply sampled blood TCRbeta repertoires that made up the dataset. The repertoires were made available in a free public database intended to serve as a resource for research on the immune response to SARS-CoV-2. Samples came from the ongoing ImmuneRACE study (first 160 participants) plus 1,254 subjects from 6 global collaborators. A de-identified subject ID, COVID-19 status, age in years and sex were almost always included in the sample metadata. Where HLA class I and class II types were available, the types were taken from metadata supplied by the sample provider, not from assay-based typing. Here is what the overall study found, with its caveats: The amount of clinical and demographic metadata varied by source and participant and was provided uncurated.

In the prospective study, participants were about 18 to 100 years old, resided in 24 geographic areas of the United States, and were enrolled through a virtual design. In the prospective study, cohorts were assigned on the basis of participant-reported clinical history obtained from a screening survey and a study questionnaire. Recovered participants in ImmuneRACE Cohort 3 were defined by two consecutive negative NP/OP PCR tests, clearance by a healthcare professional, or resolution of symptoms. Mobile phlebotomists in the prospective study collected whole blood, serum and a nasopharyngeal or oropharyngeal swab from every participant. Additional blood draws and questionnaires over an approximately two-month period could optionally be provided by prospective study participants. Before DNA extraction, prospective study blood samples were shipped either frozen or at room temperature. Looking up the germline V gene (reference sequence) yields CDR1 LNHDA and CDR2 SQIVND. The junction shows trimming of 9 bases on V and 5 bases on J, plus 17 bases between the germline ends. The CDR3 goes from the cysteine to the phenylalanine over 15 residues. The retained sequence is limited to the CDR3, 45 bases, with the frame set at the first base.

As to this clone: The specificity of this receptor is unknown. No much larger clone exists at a distance of one base, and base qualities are not known.

TCRbeta CDR3 regions were amplified from genomic DNA using the immunoSEQ Assay, a bias-controlled multiplex PCR. On the study's bioinformatics: The number of nucleated cells in each sample was estimated by amplification of reference gene primers within the assay. To quantify the absolute abundance of each unique TCRbeta CDR3 rearrangement, sequence reads were collapsed and filtered. For each sample, productive Simpson clonality was calculated as the square root of Simpson's diversity index over productive rearrangements. Here the immuneACCESS table is served through TCRdb, limited to in-frame sequences with V and J called. Missing clones are a known gap in these copies; in checked studies unresolved V genes cover under half, and the rest lacks a known reason. V, J and clone size are taken as reported in that table, and D and trimming were inferred from the DNA itself. Within this sample are under 150,000 clones, with around four fifths of them counted one time only. Clones ranked in the top ten supply less than 7% of the sample.

Recombination linked TRBV19 to TRBJ1-6; TRBD1 is a weak D gene call, 5 bases matching. Sequencing was carried out using PBMCs or T cells enriched from blood (not recorded which). This clonotype was sampled from a woman aged 35 to 49 who had recovered from COVID-19. The encoded CDR3 is CASKGRGYDNSPLHF. The sequenced DNA: TGTGCCAGCAAGGGGCGGGGATACGATAATTCACCCCTCCACTTT.